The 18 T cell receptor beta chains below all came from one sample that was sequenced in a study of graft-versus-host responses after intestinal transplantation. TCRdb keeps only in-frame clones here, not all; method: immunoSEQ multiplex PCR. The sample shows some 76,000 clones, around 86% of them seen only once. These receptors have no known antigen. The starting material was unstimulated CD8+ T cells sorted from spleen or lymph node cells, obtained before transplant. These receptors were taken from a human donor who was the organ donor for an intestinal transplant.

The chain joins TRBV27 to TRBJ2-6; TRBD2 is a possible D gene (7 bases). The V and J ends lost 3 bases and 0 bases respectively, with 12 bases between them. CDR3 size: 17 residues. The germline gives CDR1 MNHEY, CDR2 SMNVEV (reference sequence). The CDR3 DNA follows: TGTGCCAGCAGTTTGTGGGGGGGCTACTCTGGGGCCAACGTCCTGACTTTC. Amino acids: CASSLWGGYSGANVLTF.

The CDR3 here is CASSLQGTREYEQYF. In DNA, the CDR3 is TGTGCCAGCAGTTTACAAGGGACAAGGGAATACGAGCAGTACTTC. V and J are TRBV27 and TRBJ2-7; D possibly corresponds to TRBD1 (6 bases). The V gene's germline CDR1 is MNHEY and CDR2 SMNVEV (reference sequence). Trimming removed 2 bases from V and 4 bases from J, with 15 bases in between. This CDR3 is built from 15 residues.

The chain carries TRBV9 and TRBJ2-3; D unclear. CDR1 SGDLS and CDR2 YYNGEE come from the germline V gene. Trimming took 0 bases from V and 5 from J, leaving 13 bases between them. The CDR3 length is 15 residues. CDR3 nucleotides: TGTGCCAGCAGCGTAGGCGTCCTCGGTAGAGATACGCAGTATTTT. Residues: CASSVGVLGRDTQYF.

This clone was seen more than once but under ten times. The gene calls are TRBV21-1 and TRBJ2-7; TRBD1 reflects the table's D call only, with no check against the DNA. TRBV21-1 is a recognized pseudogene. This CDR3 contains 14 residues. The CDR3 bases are TGTGCCAGCAGCAAAACCCGATCCCGGACAGGGGAGTACTTC. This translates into CASSKTRSRTGEYF.

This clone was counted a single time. The CDR3: CASSLRQGNQPQHF. Here the CDR3 DNA reads TGTGCCAGCAGTTTGAGACAGGGAAATCAGCCCCAGCATTTT. V and J are TRBV28 and TRBJ1-5; the match to TRBD1 covers 7 bases. With V trimmed by 3 bases and J by 4 bases, 3 bases remained unmatched. The CDR3 extends over 14 amino acids. CDR1 is MDHEN, CDR2 SYDVKM, per germline.

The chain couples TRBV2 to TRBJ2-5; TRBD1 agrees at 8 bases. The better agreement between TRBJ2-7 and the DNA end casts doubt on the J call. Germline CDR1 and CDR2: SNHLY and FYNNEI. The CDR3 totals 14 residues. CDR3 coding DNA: TGTGCCAGCAGTGTAGGGGACAGGTCCTACGAGCAGTACTTC. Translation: CASSVGDRSYEQYF.

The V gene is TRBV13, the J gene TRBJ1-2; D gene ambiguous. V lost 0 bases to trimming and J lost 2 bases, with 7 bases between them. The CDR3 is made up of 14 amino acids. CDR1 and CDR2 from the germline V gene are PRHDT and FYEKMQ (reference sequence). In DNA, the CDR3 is TGTGCCAGCAGCTTAGGATCAGACAACTATGGCTACACCTTC. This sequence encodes CASSLGSDNYGYTF. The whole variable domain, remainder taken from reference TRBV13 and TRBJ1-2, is AAGVIQSPRHLIKEKRETATLKCYPIPRHDTVYWYQQGPGQDPQFLISFYEKMQSDKGSIPDRFSAQQFSDYHSELNMSSLELGDSALYFCASSLGSDNYGYTFGSGTRLTVV.

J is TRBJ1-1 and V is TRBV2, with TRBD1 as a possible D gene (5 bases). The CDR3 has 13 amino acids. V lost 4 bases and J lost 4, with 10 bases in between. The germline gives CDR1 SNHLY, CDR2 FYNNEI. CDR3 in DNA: TGTGCCAGCAGTGTTGGGGGTCGCACTGAAGCTTTCTTT. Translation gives CASSVGGRTEAFF.

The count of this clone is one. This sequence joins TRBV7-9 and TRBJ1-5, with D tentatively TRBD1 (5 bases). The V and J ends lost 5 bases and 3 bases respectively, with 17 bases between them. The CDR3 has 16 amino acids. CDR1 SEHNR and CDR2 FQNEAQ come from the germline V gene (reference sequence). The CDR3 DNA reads TGTGCCAGCAGCCCACCAGGGACGCCTAACAATCAGCCCCAGCATTTT. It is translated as CASSPPGTPNNQPQHF.

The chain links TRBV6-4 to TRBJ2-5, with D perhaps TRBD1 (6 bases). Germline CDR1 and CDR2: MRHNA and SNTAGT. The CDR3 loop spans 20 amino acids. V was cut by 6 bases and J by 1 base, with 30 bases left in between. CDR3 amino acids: CASRPRGRRILGPFQETQYF. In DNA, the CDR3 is TGTGCCAGCAGACCCAGGGGTAGGAGGATTCTGGGGCCGTTCCAAGAGACCCAGTACTTC.

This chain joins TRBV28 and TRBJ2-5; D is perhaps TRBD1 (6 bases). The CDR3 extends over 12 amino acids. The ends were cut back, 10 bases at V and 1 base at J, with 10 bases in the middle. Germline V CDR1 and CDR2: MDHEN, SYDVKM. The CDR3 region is CAITDSQETQYF. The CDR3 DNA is TGTGCCATCACGGACAGCCAAGAGACCCAGTACTTC.

Written as DNA, the CDR3 is TGTGCCAGCAGTGAAGACCCCCTAGCGGGGGGGCACTACAATGAGCAGTTCTTC. It is translated as CASSEDPLAGGHYNEQFF. This chain connects TRBV2 to TRBJ2-1; 12 bases align to TRBD2. Germline CDR1 SNHLY, CDR2 FYNNEI. Trimming took 1 base from V and 3 from J; bases not matched to a gene: 7. The CDR3 extends over 18 amino acids.

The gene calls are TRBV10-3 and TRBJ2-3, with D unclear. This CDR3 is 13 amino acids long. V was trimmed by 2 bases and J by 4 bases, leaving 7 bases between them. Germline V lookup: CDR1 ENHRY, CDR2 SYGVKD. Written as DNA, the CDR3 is TGTGCCATCAGTGAGCTAGAGGCAGATACGCAGTATTTT. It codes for CAISELEADTQYF.

The CDR3 region has the DNA TGTGCCAGCAGTCCCTGGGGCAGGGACACTGAAGCTTTCTTT. Its protein product is CASSPWGRDTEAFF. The genes are TRBV27 and TRBJ1-1; perhaps TRBD1 as D (5 bases). V lost 5 bases and J 3 bases, leaving 13 bases between the germline ends. The CDR3 length is 14 residues. Germline V gene data show CDR1 as MNHEY and CDR2 as SMNVEV (reference sequence).

CDR3 bases: TGCGCCAGCAGCCAATTGACTAGTTTCGCTTTGCGTGAGCAGTTCTTC. Translated, it gives CASSQLTSFALREQFF. V usage is TRBV4-1 and J usage is TRBJ2-1, with a tentative D call TRBD2 (6 bases). Per germline, CDR1 MGHRA and CDR2 YSYEKL. Between the trimmed V and J ends, which lost 2 bases and 9 bases, there was a span of 20 bases. The CDR3 has 16 amino acids.

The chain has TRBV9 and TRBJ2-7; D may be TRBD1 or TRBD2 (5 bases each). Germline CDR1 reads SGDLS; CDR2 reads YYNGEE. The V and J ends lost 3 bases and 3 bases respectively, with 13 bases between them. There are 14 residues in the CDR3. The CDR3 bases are TGTGCCAGCAGCGACCGGGACGGAGGCTACGAGCAGTACTTC. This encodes CASSDRDGGYEQYF.

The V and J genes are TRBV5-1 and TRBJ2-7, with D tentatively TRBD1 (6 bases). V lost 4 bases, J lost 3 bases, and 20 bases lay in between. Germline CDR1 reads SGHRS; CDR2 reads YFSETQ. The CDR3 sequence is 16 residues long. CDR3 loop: CASSPRVSGHHYEQYF. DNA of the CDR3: TGCGCCAGCAGCCCCCGCGTGTCGGGACACCACTACGAGCAGTACTTC.

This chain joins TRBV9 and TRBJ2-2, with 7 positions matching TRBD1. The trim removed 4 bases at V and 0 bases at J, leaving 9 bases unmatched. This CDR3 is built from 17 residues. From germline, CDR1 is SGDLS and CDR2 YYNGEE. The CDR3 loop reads CASSPQQGRTNTGELFF. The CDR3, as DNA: TGTGCCAGCAGCCCGCAACAGGGGCGTACGAACACCGGGGAGCTGTTTTTT.